This TCR beta chain derives from a study of T cell responses to AZD1222 COVID-19 vaccine. This clone has a handful of counts. TCRdb's table, derived via immunoSEQ multiplex PCR, lists solely in-frame clones and lacks some. The data contain roughly 120,000 clones, 75% to 90% of them seen just once; the ten biggest clones take up 3.5% to 5%. Germline CDR1 is MNHEY and CDR2 is SVGAGI. CDR3 length: 13 residues. V shed 5 bases and J 0 bases; nucleotides not matched to a gene: 1. This TCR was sampled from an adult who received the AZD1222 COVID-19 vaccine. The specimen comprised peripheral blood, sampled 28 days after the second AZD1222 dose. The chain carries TRBV6-5 and TRBJ2-7; 7 nucleotides agree with TRBD1. CDR3 nucleotides: TGTGCCAGCAGTCACAGGGGCTCCTACGAGCAGTACTTC. Amino acid sequence: CASSHRGSYEQYF.